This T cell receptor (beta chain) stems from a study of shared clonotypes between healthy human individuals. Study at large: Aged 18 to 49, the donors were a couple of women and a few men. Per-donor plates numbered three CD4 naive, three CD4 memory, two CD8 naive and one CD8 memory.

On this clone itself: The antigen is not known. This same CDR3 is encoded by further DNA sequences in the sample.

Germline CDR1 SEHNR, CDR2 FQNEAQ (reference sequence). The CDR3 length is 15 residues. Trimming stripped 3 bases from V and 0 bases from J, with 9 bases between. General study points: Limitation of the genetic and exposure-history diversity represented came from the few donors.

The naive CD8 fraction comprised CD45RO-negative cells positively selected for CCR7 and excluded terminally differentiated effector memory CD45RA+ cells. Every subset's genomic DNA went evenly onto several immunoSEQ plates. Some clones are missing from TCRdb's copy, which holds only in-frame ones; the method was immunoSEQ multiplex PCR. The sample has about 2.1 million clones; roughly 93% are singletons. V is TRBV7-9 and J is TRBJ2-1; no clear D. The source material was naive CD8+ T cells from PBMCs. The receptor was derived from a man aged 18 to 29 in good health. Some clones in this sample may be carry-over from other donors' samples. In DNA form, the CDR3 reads TGTGCCAGCAGCTTCGCTGGAAGCTCCTACAATGAGCAGTTCTTC. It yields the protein CASSFAGSSYNEQFF.